The source of this T cell receptor (beta chain) is a study of blood T cell repertoires in COVID-19. The wider study: Acute-phase and convalescent COVID-19 samples originated in the United States, Italy and Spain.

Method: immunoSEQ multiplex PCR; TCRdb's copy keeps in-frame clones and lacks some. This repertoire shows around 120,000 clones, about 80% found once; its top ten account for around 25%. The CDR3 length is 14 residues. The chain joins TRBV21-1 to TRBJ1-2; the DNA was not compared with TRBD1, the D call given in the table. TRBV21-1 is deemed a pseudogene. The receptor's source is a human donor in a cohort sampled during active COVID-19. The sample consisted of peripheral blood. CDR3 protein: CATAVPGQGYGYTF. The CDR3 nucleotides read TGTGCCACCGCTGTGCCTGGGCAGGGGTATGGCTACACCTTC.